This TCR beta chain was profiled in a study of blood T cells in healthy people across ages. Study observations and caveats: Investigators treated diversity estimates from one million T cells as underestimates.

The use of a sample-barcoded 5' primer and a J-beta primer mix characterized a second PCR of roughly 6 to 11 cycles. TCRdb re-analysed the 5' RACE reads in MiXCR, keeping a single row per CDR3 protein. The sample contains 720,000 or so distinct CDR3 sequences, 40% to 50% of which appear only once. Comment on this clonotype: Its matching antigen is unknown.

CDR3 size: 15 residues. With V trimmed by 4 bases and J by 4 bases, 5 bases remained unmatched. Germline CDR1 and CDR2: SGHDT and YYEEEE. J is TRBJ1-2 and V is TRBV5-6, with TRBD1 matching over 12 bases. Sequencing was carried out using blood. The receptor was derived from a man aged 80 or over in good health. The CDR3 loop reads CASSPGTGGTYGYTF. The CDR3 coding sequence is TGTGCCAGCAGCCCCGGGACAGGGGGCACCTATGGCTACACCTTC.